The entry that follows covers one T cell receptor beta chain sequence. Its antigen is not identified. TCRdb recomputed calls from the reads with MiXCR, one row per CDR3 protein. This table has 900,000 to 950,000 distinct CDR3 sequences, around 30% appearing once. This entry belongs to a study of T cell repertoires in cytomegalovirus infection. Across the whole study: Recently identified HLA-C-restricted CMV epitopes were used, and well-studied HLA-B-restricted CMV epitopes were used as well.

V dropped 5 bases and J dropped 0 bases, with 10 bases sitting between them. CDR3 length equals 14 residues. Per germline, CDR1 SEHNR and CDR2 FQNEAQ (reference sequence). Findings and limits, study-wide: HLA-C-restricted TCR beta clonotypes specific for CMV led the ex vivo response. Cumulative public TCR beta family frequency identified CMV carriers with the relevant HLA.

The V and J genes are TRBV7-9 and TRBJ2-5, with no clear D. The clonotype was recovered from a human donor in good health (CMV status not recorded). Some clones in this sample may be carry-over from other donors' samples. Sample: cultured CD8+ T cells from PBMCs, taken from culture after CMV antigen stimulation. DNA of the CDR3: TGTGCCAGCAGCGTACCGACCGACCAAGAGACCCAGTACTTC. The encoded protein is CASSVPTDQETQYF.